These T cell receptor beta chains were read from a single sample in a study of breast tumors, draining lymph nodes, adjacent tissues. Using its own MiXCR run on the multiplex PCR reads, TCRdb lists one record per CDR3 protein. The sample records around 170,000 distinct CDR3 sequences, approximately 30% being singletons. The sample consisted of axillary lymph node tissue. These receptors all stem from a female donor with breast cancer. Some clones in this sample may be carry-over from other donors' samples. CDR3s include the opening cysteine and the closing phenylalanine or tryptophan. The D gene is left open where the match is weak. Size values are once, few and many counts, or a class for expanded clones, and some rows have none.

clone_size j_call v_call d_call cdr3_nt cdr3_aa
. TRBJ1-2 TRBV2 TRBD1 TGTGCCAGCAGTGTGCAAGGACAGGGGGGTAACTATGGCTACACCTTC CASSVQGQGGNYGYTF
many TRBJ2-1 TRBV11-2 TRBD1 TGTGCCAGCAGCTTTGGGACAGGGTCCTATGAGCAGTTCTTC CASSFGTGSYEQFF
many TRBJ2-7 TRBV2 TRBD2 TGTGCCAGCAGCGCAGGACTAGTTGACTACGAGCAGTACTTC CASSAGLVDYEQYF
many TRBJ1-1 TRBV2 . TGTGCCAGCAAGAAGGGAATGGACACTGAAGCTTTCTTT CASKKGMDTEAFF
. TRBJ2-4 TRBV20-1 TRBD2 TGCAGTGCTAGAGACTCAGGACTAGCGGGCCTCAAAAACATTCAGTACTTC CSARDSGLAGLKNIQYF
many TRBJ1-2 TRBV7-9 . TGTGCCAGCAGCTTAGGGATGGGGGTTAATGGCTACACCTTC CASSLGMGVNGYTF
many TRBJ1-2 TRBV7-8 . TGTGCCAGCAGCTTTGGGGACGGCCACTATGGCTACACCTTC CASSFGDGHYGYTF
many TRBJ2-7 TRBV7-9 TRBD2 TGTGCCAGCAGCCCGCAACTGACTAGCGGGTCTTCCTACGAGCAGTACTTC CASSPQLTSGSSYEQYF
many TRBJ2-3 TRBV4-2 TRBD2 TGTGCCAGCAGCCAAGATCGACTAGCGGGAGGGCGCACAGATACGCAGTATTTT CASSQDRLAGGRTDTQYF
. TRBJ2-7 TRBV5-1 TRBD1 TGCGCCAGCAGTTGCACCGGGACAGGGGACGAGCAGTACTTC CASSCTGTGDEQYF
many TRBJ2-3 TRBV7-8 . TGTGCCAGCAGCTTAGTGGCGGGATTTCACACAGATACGCAGTATTTT CASSLVAGFHTDTQYF
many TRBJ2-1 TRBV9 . TGTGCCAGCAGCATTGCTAGCGTTTCCTACAATGAGCAGTTCTTC CASSIASVSYNEQFF
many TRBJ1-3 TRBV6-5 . TGTGCCAGCGTGGCGGGAAGTTCCTCCGGAAACACCATATATTTT CASVAGSSSGNTIYF
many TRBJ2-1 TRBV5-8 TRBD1 TGTGCCAGCAGATTAGGGGGCAGGATGAATGAGCAGTTCTTC CASRLGGRMNEQFF
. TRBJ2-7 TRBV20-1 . TGCAGTGCTAGAGATCCCGGGACTCACGAGCAGTACTTC CSARDPGTHEQYF
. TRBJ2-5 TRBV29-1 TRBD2 TGCAGCGTTCGACTAGCGGGGGGGGGGGGAGAGACCCAGTACTTC CSVRLAGGGGETQYF
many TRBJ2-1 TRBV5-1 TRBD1 TGCGCCAGCAGCAGAAGCCGGGACAGTTACAATGAGCAGTTCTTC CASSRSRDSYNEQFF
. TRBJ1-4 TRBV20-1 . TGCAGTGCTAGCAAATATGGCGGGATCGAAAAACTGTTTTTT CSASKYGGIEKLFF
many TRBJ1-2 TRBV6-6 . TGTGCCAGCACGCCAGGGGTTAATGCCTATGGCTACACCTTC CASTPGVNAYGYTF
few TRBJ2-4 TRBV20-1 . TGCAGTGCTGGTGGGCTAGCCAAAAACATTCAGTACTTC CSAGGLAKNIQYF
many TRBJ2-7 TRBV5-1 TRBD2 TGCGCCAGCAGCTTGTTGTCGCGGGGGGTCCACGAGCAGTACTTC CASSLLSRGVHEQYF
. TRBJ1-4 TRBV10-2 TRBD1 TGCGCCAGCAGTGAGGCGATTCTAGGACAGGGCGGTGAAAAACTGTTTTTT CASSEAILGQGGEKLFF
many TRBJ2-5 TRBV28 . TGTGCCAGCAGTTCATTACAGGTTGGGGAGACCCAGTACTTC CASSSLQVGETQYF
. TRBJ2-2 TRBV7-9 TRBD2 TGTGCCAGCAGCTCAGGGCTAGCGGGGGGGTCCGTCGGGGAGCTGTTTTTT CASSSGLAGGSVGELFF
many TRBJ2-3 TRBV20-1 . TGCAGTGCGCCGCCCCCCGCAGGGACCCACACAGATACGCAGTATTTT CSAPPPAGTHTDTQYF
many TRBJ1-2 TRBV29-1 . TGCAGCGTTGAGGACAGTTTATTTTATGGCTACACCTTC CSVEDSLFYGYTF